Below, 28 T cell receptor beta chains from the same sample are listed, as sequenced in a study of OX40 agonist ivuxolimab in advanced cancers. Some clones are missing from TCRdb's copy, which holds only in-frame ones; the method was immunoSEQ multiplex PCR. This sample yields 30,000 to 45,000 clones, of which 82% are seen a single time; 1.8% belongs to the top ten. The specimen comprised CD4+ or CD8+ T cells sorted from blood, sampled in a trial of the OX40 agonist ivuxolimab. The source of these receptors is an adult with an advanced solid tumor such as melanoma, head and neck, liver or kidney cancer.

The chain employs TRBV11-3 and TRBJ2-2; D is possibly TRBD2 (6 bases). CDR3 length: 16 amino acids. In germline, CDR1 is SGHNT, CDR2 YENEEA. V lost 3 bases and J 4 bases, leaving 15 bases between the germline ends. Written as DNA, the CDR3 is TGTGCCAGCAGCTTGGGGCGGGGAGTTAGCACCGGGGAGCTGTTTTTT. Translated, it gives CASSLGRGVSTGELFF. Complete variable domain (other parts from reference TRBV11-3 and TRBJ2-2): EAGVVQSPRYKIIEKKQPVAFWCNPISGHNTLYWYLQNLGQGPELLIRYENEEAVDDSQLPKDRFSAERLKGVDSTLKIQPAELGDSAVYLCASSLGRGVSTGELFFGEGSRLTVL.

This chain connects TRBV6-5 to TRBJ1-1; D is undetermined. The CDR3 runs 13 residues. Trimming took off 7 bases at V and 7 bases at J, with 16 bases between the two ends. Germline lookup yields CDR1 MNHEY and CDR2 SVGAGI. The CDR3 nucleotides read TGTGCCAGCAAATGGCAGAACGCGGGTGAAGCTTTCTTT. The encoded protein is CASKWQNAGEAFF.

This chain connects TRBV5-4 to TRBJ1-4; D might be TRBD1 (5 bases). With 1 base removed from V and 8 bases from J, the gap between germline ends came to 12 bases. The germline gives CDR1 SGHNT, CDR2 YYREEE (reference sequence). The CDR3 length is 14 residues. CDR3 DNA sequence: TGTGCCAGCAGCTTGAAACAGGCCGGCGAAAAACTGTTTTTT. It is translated as CASSLKQAGEKLFF.

This clone occurred a few times. The CDR3 sequence: CASSWGRSNSPLHF. CDR3 in DNA: TGTGCCAGCAGCTGGGGACGGTCAAATTCACCCCTCCACTTT. The rearrangement links TRBV11-2 to TRBJ1-6, with a possible D match to TRBD1 (5 bases). CDR1 and CDR2 from the germline V gene are SGHAT and FQNNGV. There are 14 residues in the CDR3. Trimming removed 4 bases from V and 7 bases from J, with 11 bases in between.

This clone showed up just once. This rearrangement joins TRBV4-3 to TRBJ2-5, with TRBD1 identical over 10 bases. With V trimmed by 0 bases and J by 4 bases, 11 bases remained unmatched. Per germline, CDR1 LGHNA and CDR2 YSLEER. CDR3 length: 18 amino acids. The CDR3 DNA is TGCGCCAGCAGCCAAGATCACCGAGGGACAGGGGTAGCAGAGACCCAGTACTTC. As protein: CASSQDHRGTGVAETQYF.

This sequence joins TRBV5-4 and TRBJ2-7, with 10 nucleotides matching TRBD1. J was trimmed by 5 bases and V by 3 bases; bases with no gene match: 5. This CDR3 has 14 amino acids. Germline lookup yields CDR1 SGHNT and CDR2 YYREEE (reference sequence). The CDR3 nucleotides read TGTGCCAGCAGCTCCGGGACAGGGGAGAACGAGCAGTACTTC. Protein product: CASSSGTGENEQYF.

The chain combines TRBV27 with TRBJ2-5; D tentatively reads TRBD1 or TRBD2 (7 bases each). Deletions cut 8 bases from V and 4 bases from J, with 20 bases between. Germline-derived CDR1 and CDR2 are MNHEY and SMNVEV (reference sequence). The CDR3 runs to 15 residues. This chain's CDR3 is CASAQGRVFGETQYF. The CDR3 nucleotides are TGTGCCAGCGCACAGGGGAGGGTCTTCGGAGAGACCCAGTACTTC.

The J gene is TRBJ2-2, the V gene TRBV7-3; D is ambiguous. Germline lookup yields CDR1 SGHTA and CDR2 FQGTGA. The CDR3 is 13 residues long. Trimming removed 5 bases from V and 0 bases from J, with 4 bases in between. This CDR3 reads CASSIANTGELFF. CDR3 sequence (DNA): TGTGCCAGCAGCATCGCGAACACCGGGGAGCTGTTTTTT.

The CDR3 DNA follows: TGTGCCAGCAGCTTCCGACAGGGCAGAAGGGACATTCAGTACTTC. Amino acid sequence: CASSFRQGRRDIQYF. The genes are TRBV5-8 and TRBJ2-4; 7 nucleotides agree with TRBD1. The trim removed 2 bases at V and 8 bases at J, leaving 10 bases unmatched. The CDR3 runs to 15 residues. Per the germline V gene, CDR1 is SGHTS and CDR2 is YDEGEE.

The chain has TRBV19 and TRBJ1-5, with D perhaps matching TRBD1 (5 bases). The V gene lost 7 bases and the J gene lost 2 bases, with 18 bases spanning the gap. The germline V gene encodes CDR1 LNHDA and CDR2 SQIVND (reference sequence). The CDR3 totals 16 residues. CDR3 nucleotide sequence: TGTGCCAGTACCGCACTGGGGACGCTAGGCAATCAGCCCCAGCATTTT. Translating gives CASTALGTLGNQPQHF.

The chain has TRBV2 and TRBJ1-1; D gene ambiguous. V dropped 4 bases and J dropped 1 base, with 10 bases sitting between them. CDR3 length: 14 amino acids. The germline V gene encodes CDR1 SNHLY and CDR2 FYNNEI. The DNA for the CDR3 is TGTGCCAGCAGTGTCAACGTAGGGAACACTGAAGCTTTCTTT. It specifies CASSVNVGNTEAFF.

The chain employs TRBV7-8 and TRBJ2-7, with 11 bases matching TRBD2. The CDR3 has 17 amino acids. Germline lookup yields CDR1 SGHVS and CDR2 FQNEAQ. The V segment lost 2 bases and the J segment 0 bases; nucleotides outside the gene matches: 6. This chain's CDR3 is CASSLTTSGVSSYEQYF. Here the CDR3 DNA reads TGTGCCAGCAGCTTAACGACTAGCGGGGTCTCCTCCTACGAGCAGTACTTC.

The chain joins TRBV7-8 to TRBJ2-5; a possible D gene is TRBD1 (6 bases). Germline values: CDR1 SGHVS, CDR2 FQNEAQ. The CDR3 is 13 amino acids. The V gene lost 1 base and the J gene lost 7 bases, with 10 bases spanning the gap. The CDR3 DNA reads TGTGCCAGCAGCTTAGGAGTCAGGGGGACCCAGTACTTC. Its translation is CASSLGVRGTQYF.

The DNA of the CDR3 is TGTGCCAGCAGCTTGGGACAGTTCTATAATTCACCCCTCCACTTT. Its protein is CASSLGQFYNSPLHF. The genes are TRBV9 and TRBJ1-6; TRBD1 agrees at 7 bases. Germline assignment: CDR1 SGDLS and CDR2 YYNGEE. CDR3 length equals 15 residues. Germline trimming cut 4 bases from V and 3 bases from J; bases unmatched to any gene: 4.

This chain links TRBV7-9 with TRBJ1-6; tentatively, D is TRBD1 (5 bases). This CDR3 is built from 15 residues. From germline, CDR1 is SEHNR and CDR2 FQNEAQ (reference sequence). Trimming removed 4 bases from V and 10 bases from J, with 17 bases in between. The CDR3 here is CASSSRKGIQSPLHF. The CDR3 DNA is TGTGCCAGCAGCTCCCGGAAGGGGATACAATCACCCCTCCACTTT.

V gene TRBV29-1 combines with J gene TRBJ1-2; TRBD1 aligns across 7 bases. In germline, CDR1 is SQVTM, CDR2 ANQGSEA. The CDR3 contains 12 residues. V shed 6 bases and J 1 base; nucleotides not matched to a gene: 2. The CDR3 nucleotides are TGCAGCGTAAGACAGGGTAACTATGGCTACACCTTC. This gives the protein CSVRQGNYGYTF.

CDR3 region: CASSLLRGGPADTQYF. CDR3 bases: TGTGCCAGCAGCTTGTTGCGGGGGGGCCCCGCAGATACGCAGTATTTT. The chain links TRBV5-8 to TRBJ2-3; 9 nucleotides align to TRBD2. This CDR3 has 16 amino acids. From germline, CDR1 is SGHTS and CDR2 YDEGEE. The V and J ends lost 1 base and 4 bases, in that order; junction bases with no gene match: 7.

The CDR3 spells CASSLDAQTDTQYF. As DNA, the CDR3 is TGTGCCAGCAGCTTAGATGCTCAAACAGATACGCAGTATTTT. V and J are TRBV7-2 and TRBJ2-3, with D uncertain. This CDR3 contains 14 residues. Germline V CDR1 and CDR2: SGHTA, FQGNSA. Between the trimmed V and J ends, which lost 1 base and 3 bases, there was a span of 8 bases.

The V call is TRBV7-2, the J call TRBJ2-7, with D perhaps TRBD1 (6 bases). Germline lookup yields CDR1 SGHTA and CDR2 FQGNSA. V was trimmed by 1 base and J by 0 bases, leaving 16 bases between them. This CDR3 contains 17 residues. As DNA, the CDR3 is TGTGCCAGCAGCTTAGGCGGTAGGGGGTCCCCCTCCTACGAGCAGTACTTC. As protein: CASSLGGRGSPSYEQYF.

V gene TRBV6-6 combines with J gene TRBJ2-5; tentatively, D is TRBD2 (6 bases). CDR3 size: 13 residues. The germline V and J ends were trimmed by 9 bases and 6 bases, with 17 bases remaining between them. Per germline, CDR1 MNHNY and CDR2 SVGAGI (reference sequence). The CDR3 spells CASLPDGRKTQYF. CDR3 coding DNA: TGTGCCAGTCTTCCCGACGGGAGAAAGACCCAGTACTTC.

Only a few counts were recorded for this clone. As DNA, the CDR3 is TGTGCCAGCAGCCGCGGACAGCTACCTAACTATGGCTACACCTTC. Amino acids: CASSRGQLPNYGYTF. V and J are TRBV6-5 and TRBJ1-2, with D tentatively TRBD1 (6 bases). This CDR3 has 15 amino acids. V was pared by 6 bases and J by 0 bases, with 14 bases between. Per germline, CDR1 MNHEY and CDR2 SVGAGI.

V gene TRBV2 combines with J gene TRBJ1-4; maybe TRBD1 (5 bases). V was cut by 6 bases and J by 3 bases, with 14 bases left in between. The CDR3 has 15 amino acids. The germline V gene encodes CDR1 SNHLY and CDR2 FYNNEI. This chain's CDR3 is CASRNQGGPNEKLFF. CDR3 DNA: TGTGCCAGCAGGAATCAGGGAGGCCCTAATGAAAAACTGTTTTTT. Full variable domain (remainder filled in from reference TRBV2 and TRBJ1-4): EPEVTQTPSHQVTQMGQEVILRCVPISNHLYFYWYRQILGQKVEFLVSFYNNEISEKSEIFDDQFSVERPDGSNFTLKIRSTKLEDSAMYFCASRNQGGPNEKLFFGSGTQLSVL.

The chain is built from TRBV27 and TRBJ1-1, with a weak D call TRBD1 (6 bases). Trimming left V 0 bases short and J 1 base short, with 18 bases between. The CDR3 loop spans 18 amino acids. From germline, CDR1 is MNHEY and CDR2 SMNVEV (reference sequence). The CDR3 reads CASSLSRGGGRENTEAFF. Here the CDR3 DNA reads TGTGCCAGCAGTTTATCGAGGGGGGGTGGGCGAGAGAACACTGAAGCTTTCTTT.

The V gene is TRBV4-1, the J gene TRBJ2-7, with 7 nucleotides matching TRBD1. The ends lost 4 bases at V and 3 bases at J; junction bases unmatched: 9. The CDR3 has 15 amino acids. Looked up from germline, CDR1 is MGHRA and CDR2 is YSYEKL. For the CDR3, the DNA is TGCGCCAGCAGCCGAGGGGACAGTTCATACTACGAGCAGTACTTC. It specifies CASSRGDSSYYEQYF.

This clone was seen more than once but under ten times. The chain couples TRBV6-6 to TRBJ1-6; 7 nucleotides match TRBD1. J lost 5 bases, V lost 6 bases, and 10 bases had no gene match. Germline V gene data show CDR1 as MNHNY and CDR2 as SVGAGI (reference sequence). This CDR3 contains 16 residues. The DNA for the CDR3 is TGTGCCAGCAGGGAACAGGGGCGGCCGGATAATTCACCCCTCCACTTT. This gives the protein CASREQGRPDNSPLHF.

This clone has only a few counts. The chain recombines TRBV2 with TRBJ2-7; the D gene is possibly TRBD1 (6 bases). Trimming removed 2 bases at V and 2 bases at J, with 10 bases between. The germline V gene has CDR1 SNHLY and CDR2 FYNNEI. The CDR3 has 14 amino acids. CDR3 sequence (DNA): TGTGCCAGCAGTGAAAAGGACAGACCCTACGAGCAGTACTTC. Protein sequence: CASSEKDRPYEQYF.

This sequence joins TRBV7-2 and TRBJ1-1; D is uncertain. The CDR3 length is 15 residues. Germline CDR1 SGHTA, CDR2 FQGNSA. The ends were cut back, 1 base at V and 3 bases at J, with 12 bases in the middle. As DNA, the CDR3 is TGTGCCAGCAGCTTAGGTTCTTCGGGGTACACTGAAGCTTTCTTT. Translating gives CASSLGSSGYTEAFF. Full variable domain (missing parts from reference TRBV7-2 and TRBJ1-1): GAGVSQSPSNKVTEKGKDVELRCDPISGHTALYWYRQSLGQGLEFLIYFQGNSAPDKSGLPSDRFSAERTGGSVSTLTIQRTQQEDSAVYLCASSLGSSGYTEAFFGQGTRLTVV.

This rearrangement joins TRBV2 to TRBJ2-3; TRBD2 matches 13 bases. CDR1 is SNHLY and CDR2 is FYNNEI in the germline V gene. CDR3 size: 17 residues. V gave up 8 bases and J gave up 1 base; unmatched junction bases: 9. In nucleotides, the CDR3 is TGTGCCAGCGGCGGGACTAGCGGGGTCCCGGGCACAGATACGCAGTATTTT. Its translation is CASGGTSGVPGTDTQYF.